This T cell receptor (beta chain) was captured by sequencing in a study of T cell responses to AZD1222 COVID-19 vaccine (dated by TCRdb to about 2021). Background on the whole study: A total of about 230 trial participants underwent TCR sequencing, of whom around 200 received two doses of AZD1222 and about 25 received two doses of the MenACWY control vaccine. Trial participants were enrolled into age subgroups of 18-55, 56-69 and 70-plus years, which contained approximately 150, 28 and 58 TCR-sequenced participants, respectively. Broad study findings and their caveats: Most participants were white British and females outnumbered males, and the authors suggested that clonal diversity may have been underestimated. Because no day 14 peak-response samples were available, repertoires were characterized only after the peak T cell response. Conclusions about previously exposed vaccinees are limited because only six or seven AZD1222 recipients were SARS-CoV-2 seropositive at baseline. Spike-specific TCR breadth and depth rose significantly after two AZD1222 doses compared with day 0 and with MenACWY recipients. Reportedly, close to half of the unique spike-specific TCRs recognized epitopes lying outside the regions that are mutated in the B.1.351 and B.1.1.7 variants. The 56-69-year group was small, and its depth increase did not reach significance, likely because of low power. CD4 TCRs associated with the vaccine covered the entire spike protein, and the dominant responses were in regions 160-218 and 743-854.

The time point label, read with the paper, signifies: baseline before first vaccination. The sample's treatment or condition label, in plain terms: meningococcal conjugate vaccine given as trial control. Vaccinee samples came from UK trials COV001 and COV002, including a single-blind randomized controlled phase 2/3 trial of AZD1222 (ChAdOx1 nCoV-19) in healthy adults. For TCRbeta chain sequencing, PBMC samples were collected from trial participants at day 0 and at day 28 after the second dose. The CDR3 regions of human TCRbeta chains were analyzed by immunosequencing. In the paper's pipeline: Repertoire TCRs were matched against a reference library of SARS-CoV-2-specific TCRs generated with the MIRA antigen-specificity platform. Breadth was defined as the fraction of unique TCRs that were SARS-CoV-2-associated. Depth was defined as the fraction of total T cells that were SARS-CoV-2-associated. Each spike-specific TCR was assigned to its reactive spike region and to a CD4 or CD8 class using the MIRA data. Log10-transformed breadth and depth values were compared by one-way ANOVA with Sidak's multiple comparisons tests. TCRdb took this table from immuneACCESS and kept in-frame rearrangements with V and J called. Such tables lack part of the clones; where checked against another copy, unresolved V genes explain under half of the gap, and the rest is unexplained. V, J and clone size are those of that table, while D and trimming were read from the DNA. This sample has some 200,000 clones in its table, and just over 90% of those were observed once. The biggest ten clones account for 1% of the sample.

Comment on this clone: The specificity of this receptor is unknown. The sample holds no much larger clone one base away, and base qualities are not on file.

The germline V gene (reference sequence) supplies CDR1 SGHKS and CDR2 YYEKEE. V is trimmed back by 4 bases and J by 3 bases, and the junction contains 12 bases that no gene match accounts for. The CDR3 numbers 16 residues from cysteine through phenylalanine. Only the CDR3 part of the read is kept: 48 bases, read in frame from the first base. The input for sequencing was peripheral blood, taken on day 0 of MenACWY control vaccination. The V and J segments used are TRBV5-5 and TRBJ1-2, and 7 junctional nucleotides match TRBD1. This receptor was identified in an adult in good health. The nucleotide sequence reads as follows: TGTGCCAGCAGCCTGGGACAAAGACAGGGCGACTATGGCTACACCTTC. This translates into CASSLGQRQGDYGYTF.